This T cell receptor (beta chain) was captured by sequencing in a study of cytomegalovirus exposure and HLA in healthy donors. The PCR was carried out with 60 Vbeta primers and 13 Jbeta primers. The repertoire was sequenced with immunoSEQ multiplex PCR; TCRdb's copy has only in-frame clones and lacks some. The table records 100,000 to 150,000 clones, around 68% of them present only once. V lost 2 bases, J lost 6 bases, and 12 bases stayed unmatched. Per germline, CDR1 MNHNS and CDR2 SASEGT. The length of the CDR3 is 18 residues. As for this clone: Antigen unknown.

Study-level results: Most TCR beta V segments were productive about 90% or about 30% of the time in an earlier analysis. In a later analysis, across HLA loci, associated TCR counts were highest for DRB1, lowest for HLA-C. Immune exposure was documented only through CMV serostatus.

Donors were nominally healthy when sampled, though unrecorded immune exposures were likely. This TCR came from a man aged 40-50 years in good health and CMV-seropositive. The chain links TRBV6-1 to TRBJ2-2; 10 bases line up with TRBD1. Input material: PBMCs. CDR3 sequence reads: CASSETPGTGALAGELFF. Here the CDR3 DNA reads TGTGCCAGCAGTGAAACCCCCGGGACAGGGGCGTTGGCCGGGGAGCTGTTTTTT.